This T cell receptor (beta chain) appears in the sequencing data of a study of beta chain features in type 1 diabetes. As for the study in general: Age, gender and cell yields were alike across patients and healthy donors. Across every sample, almost 110,000,000 sorted cells were examined in total.

Between the trimmed V and J ends, which lost 6 bases and 1 base, there was a span of 8 bases. This CDR3 has 13 residues. Germline V gene sequence: CDR1 SGDLS, CDR2 YYNGEE. Every bit of the isolated RNA underwent reverse transcription, so sequencing read expressed TCRB transcripts. Sequenced by immunoSEQ multiplex PCR; TCRdb stores in-frame clones only, minus some. The sample includes around 300,000 clones, approximately 14% of them seen just once. This clone was seen only a few times. Its antigen is not identified. Findings and caveats of the study: Patients with type 1 diabetes showed fewer VDJ junction insertions and more deletions. The naive, central memory and Treg TCRB repertoires showed an apparent similarity that was greater among patients than among healthy donors.

The sample comprised central memory CD4+ T cells from blood. The sequence came from a man younger than 45 in good health. The V gene is TRBV9, the J gene TRBJ2-1; a weak D match, TRBD2 (5 bases). The CDR3 nucleotides are TGTGCCAGCACTCGGGGTTCCTACAATGAGCAGTTCTTC. Encoded protein: CASTRGSYNEQFF.